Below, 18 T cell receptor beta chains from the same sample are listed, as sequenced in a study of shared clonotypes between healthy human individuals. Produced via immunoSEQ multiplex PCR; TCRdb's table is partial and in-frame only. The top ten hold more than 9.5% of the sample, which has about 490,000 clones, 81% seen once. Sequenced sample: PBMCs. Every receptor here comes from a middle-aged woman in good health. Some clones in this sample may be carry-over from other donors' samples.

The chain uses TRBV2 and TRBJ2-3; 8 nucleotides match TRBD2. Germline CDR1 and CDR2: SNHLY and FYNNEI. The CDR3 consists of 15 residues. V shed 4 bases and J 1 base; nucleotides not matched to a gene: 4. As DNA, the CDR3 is TGTGCCAGCAGTGTACTAGCGGTGGGCACAGATACGCAGTATTTT. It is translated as CASSVLAVGTDTQYF.

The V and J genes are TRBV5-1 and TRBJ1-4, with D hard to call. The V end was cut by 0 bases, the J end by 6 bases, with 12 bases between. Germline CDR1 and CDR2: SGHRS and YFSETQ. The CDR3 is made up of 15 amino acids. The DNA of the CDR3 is TGCGCCAGCAGCTTGGATGGATCCTTCGATGAAAAACTGTTTTTT. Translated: CASSLDGSFDEKLFF.

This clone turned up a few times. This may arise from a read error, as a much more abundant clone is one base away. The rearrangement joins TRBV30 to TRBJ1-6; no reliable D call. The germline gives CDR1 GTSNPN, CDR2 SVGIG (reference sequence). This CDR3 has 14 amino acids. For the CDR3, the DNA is TGTACCTGGAGTGTACAGCGGGGAAGCTCACCCCTCCACTTT. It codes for CTWSVQRGSSPLHF.

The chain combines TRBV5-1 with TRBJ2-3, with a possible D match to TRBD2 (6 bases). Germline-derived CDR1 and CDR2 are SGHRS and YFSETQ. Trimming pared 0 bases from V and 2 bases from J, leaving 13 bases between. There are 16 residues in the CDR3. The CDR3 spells CASSLGREWNTDTQYF. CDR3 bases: TGCGCCAGCAGCTTGGGGAGGGAGTGGAACACAGATACGCAGTATTTT.

CDR3 coding DNA: TGTGCCAGCAGCTTAGACAGGGGCAGCACCGGGGAGCTGTTTTTT. Encoded protein: CASSLDRGSTGELFF. The chain has TRBV7-2 and TRBJ2-2; 7 bases are a match to TRBD1. CDR1 is SGHTA, CDR2 FQGNSA, per germline. The CDR3 covers 15 residues. Trimming took 1 base from V and 4 from J; bases not matched to a gene: 3.

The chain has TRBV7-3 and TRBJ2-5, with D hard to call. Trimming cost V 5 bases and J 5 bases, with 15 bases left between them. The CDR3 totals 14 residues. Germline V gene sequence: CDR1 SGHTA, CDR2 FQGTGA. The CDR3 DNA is TGTGCCAGCAGCACACGCCCTGGGTGGGAGACCCAGTACTTC. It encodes CASSTRPGWETQYF.

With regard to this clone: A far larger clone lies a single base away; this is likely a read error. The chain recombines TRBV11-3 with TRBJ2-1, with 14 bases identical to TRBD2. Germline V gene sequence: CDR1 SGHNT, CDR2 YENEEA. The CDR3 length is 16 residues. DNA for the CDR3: TGTACCAGCAGCTTAAAGGGACTAGCGGGAGTCAATGAGCAGTTCTTC. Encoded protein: CTSSLKGLAGVNEQFF.

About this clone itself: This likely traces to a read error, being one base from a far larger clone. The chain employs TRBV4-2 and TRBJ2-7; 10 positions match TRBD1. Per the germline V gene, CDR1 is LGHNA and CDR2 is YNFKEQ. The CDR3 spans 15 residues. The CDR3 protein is CAISPQTGGPDEQYF. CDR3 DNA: TGTGCCATCAGCCCCCAGACAGGGGGCCCAGACGAGCAGTACTTC.

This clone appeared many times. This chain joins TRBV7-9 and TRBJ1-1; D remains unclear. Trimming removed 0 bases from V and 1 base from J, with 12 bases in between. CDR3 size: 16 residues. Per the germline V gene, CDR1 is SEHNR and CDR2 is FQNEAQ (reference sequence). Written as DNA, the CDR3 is TGTGCCAGCAGCTTAGCTCTTGCCGGAACGAACACTGAAGCTTTCTTT. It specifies CASSLALAGTNTEAFF.

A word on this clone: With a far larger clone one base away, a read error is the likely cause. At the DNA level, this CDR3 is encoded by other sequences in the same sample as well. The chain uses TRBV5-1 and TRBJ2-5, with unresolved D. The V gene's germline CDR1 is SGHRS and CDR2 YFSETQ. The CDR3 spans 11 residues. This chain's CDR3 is CASSFQETQYF. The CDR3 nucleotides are TGTGCCAGCAGCTTCCAAGAGACCCAGTACTTC.

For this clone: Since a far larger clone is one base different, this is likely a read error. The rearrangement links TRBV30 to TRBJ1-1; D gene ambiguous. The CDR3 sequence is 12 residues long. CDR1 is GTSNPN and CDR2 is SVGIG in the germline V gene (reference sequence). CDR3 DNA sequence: TGTGACTGGAGATCAGAGAACACTGAAGCTTTCTTT. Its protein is CDWRSENTEAFF.

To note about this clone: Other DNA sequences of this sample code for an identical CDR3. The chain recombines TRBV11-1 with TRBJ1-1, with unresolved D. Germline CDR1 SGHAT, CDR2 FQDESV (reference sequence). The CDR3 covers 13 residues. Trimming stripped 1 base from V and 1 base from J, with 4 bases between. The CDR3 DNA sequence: TGTGCCAGCAGCTTAGACCCGAACACTGAAGCTTTCTTT. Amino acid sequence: CASSLDPNTEAFF.

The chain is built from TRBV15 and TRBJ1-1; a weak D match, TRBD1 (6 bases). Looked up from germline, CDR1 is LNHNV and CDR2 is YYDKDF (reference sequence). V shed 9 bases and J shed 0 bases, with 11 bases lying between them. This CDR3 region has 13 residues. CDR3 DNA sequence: TGTGCCACGCAACAGGGTCTGAACACTGAAGCTTTCTTT. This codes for CATQQGLNTEAFF.

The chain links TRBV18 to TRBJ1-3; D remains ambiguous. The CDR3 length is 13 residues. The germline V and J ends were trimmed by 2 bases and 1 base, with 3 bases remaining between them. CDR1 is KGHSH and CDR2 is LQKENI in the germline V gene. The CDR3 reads CASSPASGNTIYF. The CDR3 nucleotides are TGTGCCAGCTCACCAGCATCTGGAAACACCATATATTTT.

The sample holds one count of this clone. The CDR3 DNA sequence: TGTGCCAGCAGCGTAGATCCAGGGGGGAACACTGAAGCTTTCTTT. Its translation is CASSVDPGGNTEAFF. The chain couples TRBV9 to TRBJ1-1; 7 nucleotides agree with TRBD1. This CDR3 region has 15 residues. Germline CDR1 SGDLS, CDR2 YYNGEE. After removal of 0 bases from V and 1 base from J, the junction contained 3 bases not matched to a gene.

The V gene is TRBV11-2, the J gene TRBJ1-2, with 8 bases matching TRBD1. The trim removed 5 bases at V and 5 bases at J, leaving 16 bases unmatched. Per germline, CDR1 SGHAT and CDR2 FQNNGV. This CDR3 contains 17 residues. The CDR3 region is CASSPGTGTGAGYGYTF. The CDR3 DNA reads TGTGCCAGCAGCCCCGGGACCGGGACAGGAGCGGGGTATGGCTACACCTTC.

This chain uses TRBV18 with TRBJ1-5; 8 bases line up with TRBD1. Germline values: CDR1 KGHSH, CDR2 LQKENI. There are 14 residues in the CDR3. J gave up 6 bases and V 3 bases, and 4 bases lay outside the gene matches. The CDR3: CASSPQGATQPQHF. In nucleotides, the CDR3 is TGTGCCAGCTCACCGCAGGGGGCGACTCAGCCCCAGCATTTT.

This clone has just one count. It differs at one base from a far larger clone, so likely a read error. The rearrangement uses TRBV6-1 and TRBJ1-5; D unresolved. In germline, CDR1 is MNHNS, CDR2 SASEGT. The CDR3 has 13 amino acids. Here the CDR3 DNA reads TGTGCCGGCAGTGGTGAACCAAATCAGCCCCAGCATTTT. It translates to CAGSGEPNQPQHF.